This T cell receptor (beta chain) emerged from a study of liver allograft versus peripheral blood T cells. Study summary: A comparison was made between T cell receptor repertoires in transplanted livers and those in recipients' peripheral blood.

TCRdb reprocessed the reads via MiXCR and lists one record per CDR3 protein. The table records around 12,000 distinct CDR3 sequences, 18% of them present only once. This clonotype occurred many times. Germline CDR1 and CDR2: MNHNS and SASEGT. This CDR3 is 16 amino acids long. The V segment lost 5 bases and the J segment 2 bases; nucleotides outside the gene matches: 6. The sequence came from a human patient who had a liver transplant. These T cells may partly come from the graft donor. This chain links TRBV6-1 with TRBJ2-7; 13 nucleotides match TRBD2. The CDR3: CASSKVTSGRTYEQYF. CDR3 in DNA: TGTGCCAGCAGTAAAGTGACTAGCGGGAGGACCTACGAGCAGTACTTC.